This entry lists 24 T cell receptor beta chains sequenced from one sample in a study of T cells in tuberculosis. The data were produced by immunoSEQ multiplex PCR, yet TCRdb's version contains in-frame clones alone and is incomplete. The repertoire has approximately 58,000 clones, roughly 90% of them found once; the top ten carry 21%. Thawed, overnight-rested PBMC were stained with GMM-loaded CD1B tetramer, viability dye and anti-CD3, then sorted. CD1B tetramers were loaded with Rhodococcus equi-derived C32 glucose monomycolate. Sequencing was performed on CD1b-GMM tetramer-negative cells sorted from PBMCs. The receptor source for this set is an adult woman with latent tuberculosis.

The chain links TRBV5-1 to TRBJ1-2, with D maybe TRBD1 (6 bases). The CDR3 is 17 amino acids. V was trimmed by 4 bases and J by 7 bases, leaving 26 bases between them. Germline loops: CDR1 SGHRS, CDR2 YFSETQ. CDR3 coding DNA: TGCGCCAGCAGCCTACTCGGGGGGCAGGGCCCATCGGGTGGCTACACCTTC. It encodes CASSLLGGQGPSGGYTF.

The CDR3 DNA is TGTGCCAGCAGTTTATGGGCAGGCCTCTCTGGAAACACCATATATTTT. Translation gives CASSLWAGLSGNTIYF. This chain joins TRBV28 and TRBJ1-3; D not certain. Germline-derived CDR1 and CDR2 are MDHEN and SYDVKM. Trimming shortened V by 0 bases and J by 0 bases, and 9 bases separated the two germline ends. The CDR3 totals 16 residues.

The rearrangement links TRBV7-3 to TRBJ2-3; D is perhaps TRBD2 (6 bases). This CDR3 region has 16 residues. V gave up 2 bases and J gave up 2 bases, with 14 bases separating them. Germline loops: CDR1 SGHTA, CDR2 FQGTGA. CDR3 DNA: TGTGCCAGCAGCTTAGGTACGGGAGTAAACACAGATACGCAGTATTTT. The encoded protein is CASSLGTGVNTDTQYF.

The chain links TRBV14 to TRBJ1-1, with D hard to call. With 1 base removed from V and 4 bases from J, the gap between germline ends came to 10 bases. CDR1 is SGHDN and CDR2 is FVKESK in the germline V gene. The CDR3 sequence is 14 residues long. CDR3 amino acids: CASSQAPGVTEAFF. The CDR3 DNA reads as TGTGCCAGCAGCCAAGCCCCCGGGGTCACTGAAGCTTTCTTT. The whole variable domain, filled in from reference TRBV14 and TRBJ1-1, reads EAGVTQFPSHSVIEKGQTVTLRCDPISGHDNLYWYRRVMGKEIKFLLHFVKESKQDESGMPNNRFLAERTGGTYSTLKVQPAELEDSGVYFCASSQAPGVTEAFFGQGTRLTVV.

The chain links TRBV7-9 to TRBJ1-6, with TRBD1 as a possible D gene (5 bases). V was shortened by 1 base and J by 0 bases, with 10 bases between the two germline ends. The germline V gene has CDR1 SEHNR and CDR2 FQNEAQ (reference sequence). The CDR3 consists of 17 residues. CDR3 bases: TGTGCCAGCAGCTTAGGGGACTGGAGCTCCTATAATTCACCCCTCCACTTT. This encodes CASSLGDWSSYNSPLHF.

V usage is TRBV4-1 and J usage is TRBJ1-5, with 8 bases aligning to TRBD1. Trimming took 1 base from V and 2 from J; bases not matched to a gene: 4. The CDR3 has 16 amino acids. CDR1 and CDR2 from the germline V gene are MGHRA and YSYEKL. CDR3 nucleotides: TGCGCCAGCAGCCAAGTTGGGGGACAGGGCAATCAGCCCCAGCATTTT. Translated, it gives CASSQVGGQGNQPQHF.

This rearrangement joins TRBV7-2 to TRBJ2-3; 9 bases align to TRBD2. V was pared by 6 bases and J by 4 bases, with 11 bases of the junction left unmatched. This CDR3 is built from 16 residues. Germline V gives CDR1 SGHTA, CDR2 FQGNSA. The CDR3 coding sequence is TGTGCCAGCAGTAGATTAGCGGGAGAAGGGGCAGATACGCAGTATTTT. Protein sequence: CASSRLAGEGADTQYF.

The chain joins TRBV7-6 to TRBJ2-2, with D maybe TRBD2 (7 bases). The CDR3 totals 18 residues. Germline CDR1 and CDR2: SGHVS and FNYEAQ. V was cut by 1 base and J by 4 bases, with 19 bases left in between. CDR3 DNA: TGTGCCAGCAGCTTAGTCCAAGCGGGATTAGGGGGCACCGGGGAGCTGTTTTTT. It is translated as CASSLVQAGLGGTGELFF. The variable domain in full, completed from reference TRBV7-6 and TRBJ2-2, reads GAGVSQSPRYKVTKRGQDVALRCDPISGHVSLYWYRQALGQGPEFLTYFNYEAQQDKSGLPNDRFSAERPEGSISTLTIQRTEQRDSAMYRCASSLVQAGLGGTGELFFGEGSRLTVL.

There are a few counts of this clone. CDR3 in amino acids: CASSMWGGAGAHYEQYF. The CDR3 coding sequence is TGTGCCAGCTCAATGTGGGGAGGGGCGGGAGCCCACTACGAGCAGTACTTC. The chain couples TRBV18 to TRBJ2-7, with 7 nucleotides matching TRBD2. Germline values: CDR1 KGHSH, CDR2 LQKENI. After removal of 5 bases from V and 3 bases from J, the junction contained 16 bases not matched to a gene. This CDR3 spans 17 amino acids.

The V gene is TRBV7-9, the J gene TRBJ1-4; D ambiguous. CDR1 is SEHNR and CDR2 is FQNEAQ in the germline V gene (reference sequence). The CDR3 sequence is 16 residues long. Trimming left V 2 bases short and J 4 bases short, with 14 bases between. The CDR3 sequence: CASSLIIAGLNEKLFF. The CDR3 bases are TGTGCCAGCAGCTTAATTATTGCAGGCCTTAATGAAAAACTGTTTTTT.

This CDR3 is CAWSASILYQETQYF. The DNA of the CDR3 is TGTGCCTGGAGTGCAAGTATACTGTACCAAGAGACCCAGTACTTC. The V call is TRBV30, the J call TRBJ2-5; D unresolved. CDR3 length equals 15 residues. Germline V gene data show CDR1 as GTSNPN and CDR2 as SVGIG (reference sequence). V lost 1 base and J 0 bases, leaving 12 bases between the germline ends.

The chain links TRBV7-9 to TRBJ2-6, with D possibly being TRBD1 (7 bases). V was shortened by 7 bases and J by 0 bases, with 22 bases between the two germline ends. The germline CDR1 and CDR2 sequences are SEHNR and FQNEAQ (reference sequence). The CDR3 totals 19 residues. In DNA, the CDR3 is TGTGCCAGCACCATAGAAGGGGCAGGGGGGTTCTCTGGGGCCAACGTCCTGACTTTC. Protein: CASTIEGAGGFSGANVLTF.

The V gene is TRBV6-5, the J gene TRBJ2-7, with D maybe TRBD1 (6 bases). The V end lost 4 bases, the J end lost 4 bases, and 14 bases lay between the germline ends. This CDR3 spans 14 amino acids. CDR1 is MNHEY, CDR2 SVGAGI, per germline. Written as DNA, the CDR3 is TGTGCCAGCAGTTCGGCCAGGGGTCGATACGAGCAGTACTTC. Protein product: CASSSARGRYEQYF.

This clone was seen a handful of times. This chain uses TRBV11-2 with TRBJ2-2; 9 bases map to TRBD1. The CDR3 loop spans 15 amino acids. Germline V gene lookup returns CDR1 SGHAT and CDR2 FQNNGV. Losses at the gene ends were 4 bases for V and 5 bases for J; bases not matched to a gene: 5. The CDR3 DNA reads TGTGCCAGCAGCTCCGGGACAGGGCTTACCGGGGAGCTGTTTTTT. Translation: CASSSGTGLTGELFF.

This chain joins TRBV29-1 and TRBJ2-3; TRBD1 matches at 7 bases. There are 13 residues in the CDR3. Germline V CDR1 and CDR2: SQVTM, ANQGSEA. J gave up 6 bases and V 6 bases, and 9 bases lay outside the gene matches. CDR3 DNA: TGCAGCGTGGGGTACAGGGGAAGGGATACGCAGTATTTT. It is translated as CSVGYRGRDTQYF.

This clone occurred once. The identical CDR3 is also encoded by other nucleotide sequences in the sample. The chain combines TRBV6-1 with TRBJ2-1; TRBD2 matches 8 bases. The V and J ends lost 7 bases and 0 bases, in that order; junction bases with no gene match: 5. The CDR3 has 15 residues. Germline V gene sequence: CDR1 MNHNS, CDR2 SASEGT. This CDR3 reads CASTPGGGSYNEQFF. CDR3 DNA sequence: TGTGCCAGCACCCCGGGGGGGGGCTCCTACAATGAGCAGTTCTTC.

The J gene is TRBJ2-3, the V gene TRBV2, with a possible D match to TRBD2 (6 bases). The CDR3 length is 16 residues. V lost 0 bases and J 10 bases, leaving 20 bases between the germline ends. CDR1 and CDR2 from the germline V gene are SNHLY and FYNNEI. CDR3 sequence (DNA): TGTGCCAGCAGTGAAGCGCGGGGACTTAGCCGGGTTGCGCAGTATTTT. Its protein product is CASSEARGLSRVAQYF. Supplemented by reference TRBV2 and TRBJ2-3, the full variable domain reads EPEVTQTPSHQVTQMGQEVILRCVPISNHLYFYWYRQILGQKVEFLVSFYNNEISEKSEIFDDQFSVERPDGSNFTLKIRSTKLEDSAMYFCASSEARGLSRVAQYFGPGTRLTVL.

The chain uses TRBV4-2 and TRBJ2-7; weak D call: TRBD1 (5 bases). V gave up 1 base and J gave up 6 bases, with 10 bases separating them. The germline gives CDR1 LGHNA, CDR2 YNFKEQ. The CDR3 contains 13 residues. CDR3 nucleotide sequence: TGTGCCAGCAGCCAAGGTCGCGACAGCGAGCAGTACTTC. Residues: CASSQGRDSEQYF.

This clone has a handful of counts. This chain links TRBV6-4 with TRBJ2-6; 8 bases align to TRBD1. The J segment lost 0 bases and the V segment lost 0 bases, leaving 4 bases of the junction unmatched. The CDR3 contains 18 residues. Germline assignment: CDR1 MRHNA and CDR2 SNTAGT. Written as DNA, the CDR3 is TGTGCCAGCAGTGACTCCCCGACAGGGGACTCTGGGGCCAACGTCCTGACTTTC. Its translation: CASSDSPTGDSGANVLTF.

This rearrangement joins TRBV5-4 to TRBJ2-3, with D perhaps TRBD1 (7 bases). This CDR3 has 15 residues. V lost 0 bases to trimming and J lost 4 bases, with 12 bases between them. Germline V gives CDR1 SGHNT, CDR2 YYREEE (reference sequence). This chain's CDR3 is CASSLAEGAPDTQYF. In nucleotides, the CDR3 is TGTGCCAGCAGCTTGGCGGAGGGGGCACCAGATACGCAGTATTTT.

J is TRBJ2-3 and V is TRBV7-2; D not resolved. V shed 2 bases and J shed 4 bases, with 7 bases lying between them. This CDR3 has 13 amino acids. Germline V gene lookup returns CDR1 SGHTA and CDR2 FQGNSA. The CDR3 DNA reads as TGTGCCAGCAGCTTACGCCGGGCAGATACGCAGTATTTT. It is translated as CASSLRRADTQYF.

J is TRBJ2-7 and V is TRBV7-2; 11 bases agree with TRBD2. This CDR3 has 16 amino acids. Trimming cost V 1 base and J 0 bases; bases outside gene matches: 2. Germline loops: CDR1 SGHTA, CDR2 FQGNSA. DNA for the CDR3: TGTGCCAGCAGCTTAGGCGGGACTAGCGGCTCCTACGAGCAGTACTTC. It is translated as CASSLGGTSGSYEQYF.

V gene TRBV7-3 combines with J gene TRBJ2-2; D is possibly TRBD2 (6 bases). The germline V gene encodes CDR1 SGHTA and CDR2 FQGTGA. The V gene lost 1 base and the J gene lost 5 bases, with 8 bases spanning the gap. This CDR3 has 14 residues. DNA of the CDR3: TGTGCCAGCAGCTTAAATGCGGGGACCGGGGAGCTGTTTTTT. It codes for CASSLNAGTGELFF.

The chain joins TRBV4-1 to TRBJ1-2; TRBD1 agrees at 9 bases. Germline CDR1 and CDR2: MGHRA and YSYEKL. J was trimmed by 1 base and V by 1 base; bases with no gene match: 1. This CDR3 has 15 amino acids. The CDR3 nucleotides read TGCGCCAGCAGCCAAGCGACAGGGGGTAACTATGGCTACACCTTC. Residues: CASSQATGGNYGYTF.